The 28 T cell receptor beta chains reported below all come from one sample, sequenced in a study of shared clonotypes between healthy human individuals (dated by TCRdb to 2018 to 2020). Libraries came from the immunoSEQ multiplex PCR assay. This is the immuneACCESS table as TCRdb keeps it, with only in-frame sequences that have V and J called. A part of the clones is gone; compared with another copy, unresolved V genes explain less than half, and the rest is unexplained. Recorded for this sample are about 1.5 million clones; around 98% of them occurred a single time. The biggest ten clones account for roughly 0.45% of the sample. Sequenced sample: naive CD4+ T cells sorted from blood. The cell subset or site label, read with the paper, signifies: CD45RA+ positively selected. The origin of the receptors is a young man in good health.

The chain recombines TRBV30 with TRBJ2-3; TRBD2 agrees at 9 bases. With V trimmed by 1 base and J by 6 bases, 8 bases remained unmatched. This CDR3 is 15 amino acids long. Germline V lookup: CDR1 GTSNPN, CDR2 SVGIG (reference sequence). DNA for the CDR3: TGTGCCTGGAGTGGGATAGCGGGAGTGGAGGATACGCAGTATTTT. It codes for CAWSGIAGVEDTQYF.

This chain connects TRBV18 to TRBJ2-2; D is ambiguous. This CDR3 is built from 15 residues. Germline-derived CDR1 and CDR2 are KGHSH and LQKENI. With 0 bases removed from V and 6 bases from J, the gap between germline ends came to 11 bases. The CDR3 reads CASSPPGFGSGELFF. The CDR3 DNA is TGTGCCAGCTCACCACCGGGGTTCGGGTCCGGGGAGCTGTTTTTT. Drawing the rest from reference TRBV18 and TRBJ2-2, the complete variable domain is NAGVMQNPRHLVRRRGQEARLRCSPMKGHSHVYWYRQLPEEGLKFMVYLQKENIIDESGMPKERFSAEFPKEGPSILRIQQVVRGDSAAYFCASSPPGFGSGELFFGEGSRLTVL.

The CDR3 sequence: CASSPWTSRSSYNEQFF. The CDR3 DNA reads as TGTGCCAGCTCACCCTGGACTAGCCGGAGCTCCTACAATGAGCAGTTCTTC. The chain carries TRBV18 and TRBJ2-1; TRBD2 matches 8 bases. V was clipped by 3 bases and J by 0 bases; unmatched bases: 7. This CDR3 is 17 amino acids long. Per germline, CDR1 KGHSH and CDR2 LQKENI.

The CDR3 DNA sequence: TGTGCCAGCAGCTCAAGAGGGCAGCCCCAGCATTTT. This gives the protein CASSSRGQPQHF. V gene TRBV11-2 combines with J gene TRBJ1-5; D is ambiguous. Trimming removed 4 bases from V and 7 bases from J, with 8 bases in between. Germline V gene lookup returns CDR1 SGHAT and CDR2 FQNNGV. The CDR3 covers 12 residues.

V and J are TRBV11-2 and TRBJ2-7, with D perhaps TRBD1 (5 bases). Germline CDR1 SGHAT, CDR2 FQNNGV. The germline V and J ends were trimmed by 1 base and 3 bases, with 19 bases remaining between them. This CDR3 contains 17 residues. The CDR3 DNA reads TGTGCCAGCAGCTTAGCTGATTGGGGCGGTCAAGGCTACGAGCAGTACTTC. Translating it yields CASSLADWGGQGYEQYF.

The rearrangement joins TRBV7-9 to TRBJ2-2; D is unclear. V lost 10 bases to trimming and J lost 2 bases, with 11 bases between them. The germline V gene encodes CDR1 SEHNR and CDR2 FQNEAQ (reference sequence). The CDR3 spans 13 residues. The CDR3 DNA reads TGTGCCACCACGCAACCCAACACCGGGGAGCTGTTTTTT. It yields the protein CATTQPNTGELFF.

V and J are TRBV15 and TRBJ2-7, with D maybe TRBD1 (7 bases). This CDR3 is built from 16 residues. Trimming took 0 bases from V and 4 from J, leaving 16 bases between them. Germline CDR1 and CDR2: LNHNV and YYDKDF (reference sequence). As DNA, the CDR3 is TGTGCCACCAGCAGAGATAAGGCAGGGGGGCGGTACGAGCAGTACTTC. Translation gives CATSRDKAGGRYEQYF. Full variable domain (missing parts from reference TRBV15 and TRBJ2-7): DAMVIQNPRYQVTQFGKPVTLSCSQTLNHNVMYWYQQKSSQAPKLLFHYYDKDFNNEADTPDNFQSRRPNTSFCFLDIRSPGLGDTAMYLCATSRDKAGGRYEQYFGPGTRLTVT.

In this sample, this clone turned up once. This chain joins TRBV27 and TRBJ2-1; 14 bases line up with TRBD2. There are 14 residues in the CDR3. CDR1 and CDR2 (germline): MNHEY, SMNVEV (reference sequence). Germline trimming cut 8 bases from V and 8 bases from J; bases unmatched to any gene: 5. This CDR3 reads CASRRTSGRYEQFF. The CDR3, as DNA: TGTGCCAGCCGCAGGACTAGCGGGAGGTATGAGCAGTTCTTC.

A remark on this clone: The same CDR3 also results from other DNA sequences found in this sample. The chain has TRBV20-1 and TRBJ2-7, with D possibly being TRBD2 (5 bases). V was cut by 6 bases and J by 3 bases, with 9 bases left in between. The CDR3 is 11 residues long. The V gene's germline CDR1 is DFQATT and CDR2 SNEGSKA (reference sequence). The CDR3: CSAQTIYEQYF. CDR3 nucleotides: TGCAGTGCCCAGACTATCTACGAGCAGTACTTC.

This clone was seen once. The chain is built from TRBV10-3 and TRBJ2-1; D is unclear. CDR1 is ENHRY, CDR2 SYGVKD, per germline. V was pared by 5 bases and J by 8 bases, with 10 bases between. The CDR3 is 12 residues long. The chain's CDR3 is CAISRTAHEQFF. CDR3 in DNA: TGTGCCATCAGTAGAACAGCCCATGAGCAGTTCTTC.

The V gene is TRBV5-1, the J gene TRBJ2-3; 7 bases fit TRBD2. The CDR3 is made up of 14 amino acids. CDR1 and CDR2 (germline): SGHRS, YFSETQ. V dropped 1 base and J dropped 6; count of bases not matched to a gene: 5. The CDR3 bases are TGCGCCAGCAGCTTGACGGCGGGAGAGGATACGCAGTATTTT. Translated: CASSLTAGEDTQYF.

As DNA, the CDR3 is TGTGCCAGCAGCTTATTGATAGGAACCCAGTACTTC. The encoded protein is CASSLLIGTQYF. The chain joins TRBV7-9 to TRBJ2-5, with D uncertain. V was trimmed by 2 bases and J by 8 bases, leaving 9 bases between them. CDR1 and CDR2 from the germline V gene are SEHNR and FQNEAQ (reference sequence). This CDR3 region has 12 residues.

CDR3 sequence: CAISESLAGEVNIQYF. CDR3 nucleotides: TGTGCCATCAGTGAGTCCCTGGCGGGAGAGGTAAACATTCAGTACTTC. The chain joins TRBV10-3 to TRBJ2-4; 7 nucleotides match TRBD2. The CDR3 length is 16 residues. Germline V lookup: CDR1 ENHRY, CDR2 SYGVKD. The V gene end was trimmed by 0 bases and the J gene end by 6 bases; junction bases not matched to a gene: 8.

The chain couples TRBV6-1 to TRBJ2-3; tentative D call: TRBD2 (5 bases). Trimming removed 10 bases from V and 0 bases from J, with 11 bases in between. Germline V gene data show CDR1 as MNHNS and CDR2 as SASEGT. The CDR3 loop spans 13 amino acids. The CDR3 DNA sequence: TGTGCCACTAGCAGGTTTAGCACAGATACGCAGTATTTT. This encodes CATSRFSTDTQYF.

On this clone: The sample contains more than one DNA sequence encoding this CDR3. This sequence joins TRBV27 and TRBJ2-7; D is perhaps TRBD2 (6 bases). V was cut by 3 bases and J by 0 bases, with 9 bases left in between. The CDR3 totals 14 residues. Germline-derived CDR1 and CDR2 are MNHEY and SMNVEV (reference sequence). The CDR3 sequence is CASSFRGSSYEQYF. The CDR3, as DNA: TGTGCCAGCAGTTTCCGGGGGAGCTCCTACGAGCAGTACTTC.

The chain is built from TRBV5-1 and TRBJ2-5; 9 bases line up with TRBD1. V shed 4 bases and J 5 bases; nucleotides not matched to a gene: 6. In germline, CDR1 is SGHRS, CDR2 YFSETQ. The CDR3 length is 14 residues. The CDR3 region is CASSPTGGWETQYF. The CDR3 DNA is TGCGCCAGCAGCCCAACAGGGGGCTGGGAGACCCAGTACTTC.

The rearrangement uses TRBV11-2 and TRBJ1-1; TRBD1 matches 9 bases. V lost 3 bases to trimming and J lost 1 base; unmatched junction nucleotides: 9. This CDR3 comprises 17 residues. Germline lookup yields CDR1 SGHAT and CDR2 FQNNGV. CDR3 coding DNA: TGTGCCAGCAGCTTGGGGACAGGGTGGGTTGGGAACACTGAAGCTTTCTTT. The encoded protein is CASSLGTGWVGNTEAFF.

Comment on this clone: Germline is not matched at one junction end, which may reflect a read error. This chain connects TRBV18 to TRBJ2-7; 11 bases agree with TRBD2. There are 16 residues in the CDR3. CDR1 and CDR2 from the germline V gene are KGHSH and LQKENI. CDR3 sequence reads: CASSPLTSGISNEQYF. CDR3 in DNA: TGTGCCAGCTCACCTTTGACTAGCGGGATCTCCAACGAGCAGTACTTC. Filled out from reference TRBV18 and TRBJ2-7, the complete variable domain reads NAGVMQNPRHLVRRRGQEARLRCSPMKGHSHVYWYRQLPEEGLKFMVYLQKENIIDESGMPKERFSAEFPKEGPSILRIQQVVRGDSAAYFCASSPLTSGISNEQYFGPGTRLTVT.

The CDR3 loop is CASSYKLGTGGYEQYF. The CDR3 DNA reads TGTGCCAGCAGCTATAAACTCGGGACAGGGGGCTACGAGCAGTACTTC. The rearrangement uses TRBV14 and TRBJ2-7; 11 bases are a match to TRBD1. Per the germline V gene, CDR1 is SGHDN and CDR2 is FVKESK. The CDR3 length is 16 residues. V gave up 5 bases and J gave up 3 bases; unmatched junction bases: 9.

The V and J genes are TRBV9 and TRBJ2-1; TRBD2 matches 10 bases. Germline V CDR1 and CDR2: SGDLS, YYNGEE. This CDR3 is built from 18 residues. The J segment lost 9 bases and the V segment lost 0 bases, leaving 15 bases of the junction unmatched. The CDR3 sequence is CASSVDLAGVSGGSEQFF. The CDR3 DNA is TGTGCCAGCAGCGTAGACCTAGCGGGAGTTTCGGGCGGGAGTGAGCAGTTCTTC.

The chain is built from TRBV18 and TRBJ2-3; D gene ambiguous. The CDR3 has 14 amino acids. Trimming took 4 bases from V and 2 from J, leaving 10 bases between them. Germline lookup yields CDR1 KGHSH and CDR2 LQKENI. CDR3 sequence: CASSRNLNTDTQYF. CDR3 in DNA: TGTGCCAGCTCACGGAATCTTAACACAGATACGCAGTATTTT.

The chain combines TRBV7-9 with TRBJ1-4, with D tentatively TRBD1 (5 bases). V was pared by 7 bases and J by 5 bases, with 17 bases between. This CDR3 contains 15 residues. Germline CDR1 is SEHNR and CDR2 is FQNEAQ (reference sequence). The DNA of the CDR3 is TGTGCCAGCACATTGTCCAGGGACGGGAATGAAAAACTGTTTTTT. Translated: CASTLSRDGNEKLFF.

Remarks on this clone: A read error may produce the germline difference seen at one junction end. The chain couples TRBV6-5 to TRBJ2-2; 7 bases align to TRBD1. CDR3 size: 16 residues. CDR1 is MNHEY, CDR2 SVGAGI, per germline. The DNA of the CDR3 is TGTGCCAGCACTTACTTCCGGGACAGTCACACCGGGGAGCTGTTTTTT. Residues: CASTYFRDSHTGELFF.

The chain links TRBV11-2 to TRBJ2-3, with 15 bases fitting TRBD2. V was pared by 5 bases and J by 3 bases, with 3 bases of the junction left unmatched. Germline V gene data show CDR1 as SGHAT and CDR2 as FQNNGV. CDR3 length equals 16 residues. For the CDR3, the DNA is TGTGCCAGCAGCGCGGGACTAGCGGGAGGAACAGATACGCAGTATTTT. Translating gives CASSAGLAGGTDTQYF.

J is TRBJ2-1 and V is TRBV5-1; TRBD2 agrees at 9 bases. The V gene's germline CDR1 is SGHRS and CDR2 YFSETQ. This CDR3 has 15 amino acids. Losses at the gene ends were 2 bases for V and 10 bases for J; bases not matched to a gene: 10. The CDR3 here is CASSLGLAGPKEQFF. CDR3 nucleotides: TGCGCCAGCAGCTTAGGGCTAGCGGGACCTAAGGAGCAGTTCTTC.

The rearrangement links TRBV7-9 to TRBJ2-5; D remains unclear. This CDR3 spans 15 amino acids. V was cut by 0 bases and J by 1 base, with 9 bases left in between. The germline CDR1 and CDR2 sequences are SEHNR and FQNEAQ (reference sequence). Here the CDR3 DNA reads TGTGCCAGCAGCTTAGCGCTGGATACCCAAGAGACCCAGTACTTC. It translates to CASSLALDTQETQYF.

This chain uses TRBV28 with TRBJ2-1; 7 bases match TRBD2. The CDR3 has 16 amino acids. CDR1 is MDHEN, CDR2 SYDVKM, per germline. After removal of 5 bases from V and 4 bases from J, the junction contained 11 bases not matched to a gene. CDR3 sequence: CASSATRASGYNEQFF. The CDR3 coding sequence is TGTGCCAGCAGTGCAACAAGGGCTAGCGGTTACAATGAGCAGTTCTTC.

The chain recombines TRBV6-1 with TRBJ1-3; D perhaps matches TRBD1 (6 bases). The CDR3 length is 15 residues. CDR1 is MNHNS, CDR2 SASEGT, per germline. The V end lost 5 bases, the J end lost 0 bases, and 11 bases lay between the germline ends. Here the CDR3 reads CASSLTGNSGNTIYF. CDR3 DNA: TGTGCCAGCAGTCTCACAGGGAACTCTGGAAACACCATATATTTT.